The sample holds a few counts of the clone carrying this TCR beta chain. Its antigen is still unknown. This record comes from a study of beta chain features in type 1 diabetes. The wider study: Examination covered roughly 100,000,000 sorted cells spanning all samples. Study observations and caveats: Naive, central memory and regulatory TCRB repertoires appeared more similar among patients than healthy donors.

Expressed TCRB transcripts were sequenced after all isolated RNA was converted to cDNA. The assay was immunoSEQ multiplex PCR, and TCRdb's table has in-frame clones only and misses some. The data show hundreds of thousands of clones, with about 14% seen just once and about 0.093% held by the top ten. V lost 0 bases to trimming and J lost 10 bases; unmatched junction nucleotides: 3. The germline CDR1 and CDR2 sequences are SGHRS and YFSETQ. The CDR3 runs 14 residues. The sample comprised naive CD4+ T cells from blood. V usage is TRBV5-1 and J usage is TRBJ2-1; 11 nucleotides agree with TRBD2. The sequence came from a man between 18 and 29 years old in good health. This CDR3 is CASSLAWTSGEQFF. CDR3 DNA sequence: TGCGCCAGCAGCTTGGCCTGGACTAGCGGGGAGCAGTTCTTC.